Listed below are T cell receptor beta chains from one sample, sequenced in a study of blood T cell repertoires in COVID-19. TCRdb's copy holds only in-frame clones and misses some; the assay was immunoSEQ multiplex PCR. This sample has 55,000 to 90,000 clones, with around 83% found just once. The sample consisted of peripheral blood. The receptors here all came from a man aged 65 to 85 with active COVID-19. Each CDR3 is given with its conserved first and last residue. The order of the fields is CDR3 length, V gene, clone size, CDR3 protein. Some rows have no size entry. The others give once, few or many, or a class for an expanded clone.

length: 15
V: TRBV18
size: .
CDR3: CASSRGLLSYNEQFF

length: 14
V: TRBV20-1
size: .
CDR3: CSASSGRARREQYF

length: 15
V: TRBV6-2/TRBV6-3
size: .
CDR3: CASSPPGQLSYEQYF

length: 18
V: TRBV9
size: .
CDR3: CASSPRDRGLGDYYEQYF

length: 12
V: TRBV7-2
size: .
CDR3: CASSLRRGEAFF

length: 14
V: TRBV11-2
size: .
CDR3: CASSHDAGTGELFF

length: 16
V: TRBV28
size: .
CDR3: CASSSGSWGDTYEQYF

length: 15
V: TRBV6-6
size: .
CDR3: CASSRGLAGTDTQYF

length: 15
V: TRBV18
size: .
CDR3: CASSPGAGGRNEQFF

length: 14
V: TRBV6-5
size: .
CDR3: CASSVGQVNQPQHF

length: 14
V: TRBV3-1/TRBV3-2
size: .
CDR3: CASSHQRGGGAAFF

length: 14
V: TRBV7-2
size: .
CDR3: CASSLQGSNQPQHF

length: 15
V: TRBV19
size: few
CDR3: CASRPLGEGPPEQFF

length: 11
V: TRBV12-3/TRBV12-4
size: few
CDR3: CATGGYTEAFF

length: 12
V: TRBV5-4
size: .
CDR3: CASSKQGNEQFF

length: 16
V: TRBV30
size: .
CDR3: CAWSVGLAGSTDTQYF

length: 15
V: TRBV19
size: .
CDR3: CASSIGGRGADTQYF

length: 12
V: TRBV6-5
size: .
CDR3: CAPGQGSSPLHF

length: 14
V: TRBV3-1/TRBV3-2
size: .
CDR3: CASSSGTGAYEQYF

length: 15
V: TRBV10-3
size: .
CDR3: CAISGTGQGAYEQYF

length: 16
V: TRBV27
size: once
CDR3: CASRYDRGDSYNEQFF

length: 14
V: TRBV28
size: .
CDR3: CAIAPDRGRLEAFF